Listed here is a single T cell receptor beta chain. This clonotype was picked up one time. Its antigen remains undetermined. Per-base quality was not reported, and no clone a single base away is much larger than it. Resting on one read, the evidence is weak. The data originate from a study of T-cell memory formation after mild COVID-19 (dated by TCRdb to the early 2020s). A note on the overall study: Most TCR sequence clusters were specific to one of the two donors. In a couple of donors, T-cell clones that expanded and contracted after mild COVID-19 were tracked by sequencing TCRalpha and TCRbeta repertoires over time. Two young, previously healthy adult volunteers, one female and one male, were included in the cohort. The paper as a whole reports these results and caveats: Some responding clones were detected in pre-infection memory, suggesting pre-existing cross-reactive memory T cells joined the SARS-CoV-2 response. Clones contracting from day 15 to 85 had balanced CD4/CD8 phenotypes, while a second wave expanding from day 15 to 37 was biased towards CD4+. Contracting CD4+ clones were found mainly in CM and EM memory subsets, while CD8+ clones were enriched in EMRA. SARS-CoV-2 specificity was not confirmed for the second-wave clones peaking on day 37. The study included only a couple of mild cases, and larger cohorts that include severe cases with pre-infection samples were judged to be necessary.

Ficoll-Paque density gradient centrifugation was used to isolate PBMCs. Data came from an Illumina NovaSeq 6000. Using 5'RACE with constant-segment primers, TCRalpha and TCRbeta cDNA libraries were constructed, with sample barcodes and unique molecular identifiers added in the process. Trizol reagent was used to extract RNA from every sample. Library amplification was performed in two PCR steps, and a second sample barcode and Illumina TruSeq adapters were introduced in the second step. Libraries were sequenced on an Illumina NovaSeq with 2 x 150 bp paired-end reads. As for the authors' bioinformatics: The reads were demultiplexed and collapsed into UMI-guided consensus sequences using migec v1.2.7. With mixcr v2.1.11, UMI consensuses were aligned to TRA and TRB V and J templates and assembled into clonotypes. A clonotype was counted as expanded or contracted only if both edgeR and NoisET called the change significant, with noise models trained on biological replicates. For edgeR calls, the thresholds were a false discovery rate-adjusted p below 0.01 and a log2 fold-change of 1. PCA with hierarchical clustering of max-normalized trajectories of the 1000 most abundant clonotypes was used as exploratory dynamics analysis. Each responding clone was given a CD4 or CD8 phenotype based on the CD4+ and CD8+ repertoires, which had been sequenced separately. The public reads were quality trimmed at Q25 with fastp and then assembled into clones with MiXCR by TCRdb, keeping productive beta chains. A single entry per CDR3 protein holds the most common genes and DNA from its merged rows. These V and J calls originate from TCRdb's pipeline instead of the authors' own analysis. The sample yields around 440,000 distinct CDR3 sequences; 15% to 20% were counted once. The ten largest clones take up roughly 12% of the sample.

V loses 1 base at its end and J loses 2 bases; junction bases beyond the gene matches: 5. CDR3 length: 17 amino acids, cysteine to phenylalanine. CDR3 DNA only is kept here, 51 bases in frame from base 1. The germline V gene (reference sequence) yields DFQATT for CDR1 and SNEGSKA for CDR2. This sequence uses TRBV20-1 and TRBJ2-3; TRBD2 agrees with 14 junctional bases. The specimen was PBMCs or a T cell subset sorted from them (not recorded which). The clonotype comes from an adult woman who had mild COVID-19 (a few samples of this study predate the infection). The sample titles of this study are shuffled in the database, so cell type and time point are left out; the donor was told from shared clones. The bases read TGCAGTGCTAGAGCGGGGACTAGCGGGAGTAACACAGATACGCAGTATTTT. Its product reads: CSARAGTSGSNTDTQYF.